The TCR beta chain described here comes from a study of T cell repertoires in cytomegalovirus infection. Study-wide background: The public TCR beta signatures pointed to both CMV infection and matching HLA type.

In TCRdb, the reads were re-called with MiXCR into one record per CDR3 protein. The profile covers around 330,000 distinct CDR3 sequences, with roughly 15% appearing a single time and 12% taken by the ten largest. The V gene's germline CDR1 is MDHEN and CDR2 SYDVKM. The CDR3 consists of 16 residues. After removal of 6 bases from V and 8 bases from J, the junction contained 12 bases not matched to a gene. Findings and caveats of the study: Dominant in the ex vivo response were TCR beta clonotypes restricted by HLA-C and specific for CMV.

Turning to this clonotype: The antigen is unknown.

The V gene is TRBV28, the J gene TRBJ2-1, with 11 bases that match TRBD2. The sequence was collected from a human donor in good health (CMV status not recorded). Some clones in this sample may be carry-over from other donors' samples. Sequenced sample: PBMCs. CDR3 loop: CASRPIAGGPVDEQFF. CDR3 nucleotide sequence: TGTGCCAGCAGACCCATAGCGGGGGGGCCGGTGGATGAGCAGTTCTTC. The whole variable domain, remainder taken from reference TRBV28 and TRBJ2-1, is DVKVTQSSRYLVKRTGEKVFLECVQDMDHENMFWYRQDPGLGLRLIYFSYDVKMKEKGDIPEGYSVSREKKERFSLILESASTNQTSMYLCASRPIAGGPVDEQFFGPGTRLTVL.